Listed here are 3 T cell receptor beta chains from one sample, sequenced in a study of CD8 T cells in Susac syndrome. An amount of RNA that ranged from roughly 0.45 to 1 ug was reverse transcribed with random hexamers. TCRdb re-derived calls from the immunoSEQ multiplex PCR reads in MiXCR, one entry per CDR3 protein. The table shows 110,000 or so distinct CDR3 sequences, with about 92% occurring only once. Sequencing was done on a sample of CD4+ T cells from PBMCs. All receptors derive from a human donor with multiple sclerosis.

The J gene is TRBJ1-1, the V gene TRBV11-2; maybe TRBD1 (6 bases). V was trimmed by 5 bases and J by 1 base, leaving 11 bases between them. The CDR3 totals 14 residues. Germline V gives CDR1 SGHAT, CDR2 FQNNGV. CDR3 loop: CASSTQQGNTEAFF. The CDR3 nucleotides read TGTGCCAGCAGCACCCAACAGGGGAACACTGAAGCTTTCTTT.

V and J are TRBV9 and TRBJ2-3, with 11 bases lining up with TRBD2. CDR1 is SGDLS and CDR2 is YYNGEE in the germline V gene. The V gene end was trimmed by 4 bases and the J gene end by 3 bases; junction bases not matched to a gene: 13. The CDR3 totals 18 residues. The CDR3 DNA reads TGTGCCAGCAGCACCCCCGAATGGACTAGCGGGTATACAGATACGCAGTATTTT. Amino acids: CASSTPEWTSGYTDTQYF. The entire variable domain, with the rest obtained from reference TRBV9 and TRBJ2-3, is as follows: DSGVTQTPKHLITATGQRVTLRCSPRSGDLSVYWYQQSLDQGLQFLIQYYNGEERAKGNILERFSAQQFPDLHSELNLSSLELGDSALYFCASSTPEWTSGYTDTQYFGPGTRLTVL.

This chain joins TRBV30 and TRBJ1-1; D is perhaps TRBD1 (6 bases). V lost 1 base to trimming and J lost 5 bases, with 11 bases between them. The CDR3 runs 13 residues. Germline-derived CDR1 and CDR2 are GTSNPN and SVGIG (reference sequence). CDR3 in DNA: TGTGCCTGGAGTGGGACAGTCGAAACTGAAGCTTTCTTT. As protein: CAWSGTVETEAFF.